This is a list of T cell receptor beta chains from one sample in a study of T cell repertoires in cytomegalovirus infection. Antigen specificity for these receptors is unknown. MiXCR, applied by TCRdb to the reads, yields one record per CDR3 protein. The sample has about 570,000 distinct CDR3 sequences; over 35% are singletons. The sample was cultured PBMCs, taken from culture after CMV antigen stimulation. The receptors derive from a human donor in good health (CMV status not recorded). Some clones in this sample may be carry-over from other donors' samples. Each CDR3 is given with its conserved first and last residue. Fields, in order: V gene, D gene, J gene, clone size, CDR3 protein, CDR3 DNA. A D gene is named only where the DNA matches it firmly. A row's size may be missing; if present it is once, few, many or a size class.

v_call: TRBV27; d_call: NA; j_call: TRBJ2-4; clone_size: NA; cdr3_aa: CASSLNTLAKNIQYF; cdr3_nt: TGTGCCAGCAGTTTAAACACCTTAGCCAAAAACATTCAGTACTTC
v_call: TRBV11-2; d_call: NA; j_call: TRBJ2-5; clone_size: NA; cdr3_aa: CASGDRSWYQETQYF; cdr3_nt: TGTGCCAGCGGAGACAGGAGTTGGTACCAAGAGACCCAGTACTTC
v_call: TRBV27; d_call: NA; j_call: TRBJ2-3; clone_size: NA; cdr3_aa: CASTNRGTATDTQYF; cdr3_nt: TGTGCCAGCACCAATCGGGGTACAGCCACAGATACGCAGTATTTT
v_call: TRBV12-3/TRBV12-4; d_call: TRBD2; j_call: TRBJ2-2; clone_size: few; cdr3_aa: CASSTSGGIPTGELFF; cdr3_nt: TGTGCCAGCAGCACTAGCGGGGGGATACCGACCGGGGAGCTGTTTTTT
v_call: TRBV6-5; d_call: NA; j_call: TRBJ2-3; clone_size: few; cdr3_aa: CASSYFVGHDTQYF; cdr3_nt: TGTGCCAGCAGTTACTTCGTCGGTCACGATACGCAGTATTTT
v_call: TRBV7-9; d_call: NA; j_call: TRBJ2-2; clone_size: NA; cdr3_aa: CASSLAQGNGELFF; cdr3_nt: TGTGCCAGCAGCTTAGCTCAGGGGAACGGGGAGCTGTTTTTT
v_call: TRBV6-1; d_call: NA; j_call: TRBJ2-5; clone_size: NA; cdr3_aa: CASPEGQGKGTQYF; cdr3_nt: TGTGCCAGCCCTGAAGGGCAGGGGAAAGGGACCCAGTACTTC
v_call: TRBV5-6; d_call: NA; j_call: TRBJ1-5; clone_size: once; cdr3_aa: CASSLYETGSNQPQHF; cdr3_nt: TGTGCCAGCAGCTTGTACGAGACGGGGAGCAATCAGCCCCAGCATTTT
v_call: TRBV29-1; d_call: NA; j_call: TRBJ1-1; clone_size: NA; cdr3_aa: CSVERGNTEAFF; cdr3_nt: TGCAGCGTTGAAAGGGGGAACACTGAAGCTTTCTTT
v_call: TRBV4-1; d_call: NA; j_call: TRBJ2-1; clone_size: NA; cdr3_aa: CASSQAASSYNEQFF; cdr3_nt: TGCGCCAGCAGCCAAGCGGCGAGCTCCTACAATGAGCAGTTCTTC
v_call: TRBV7-8; d_call: TRBD1; j_call: TRBJ1-2; clone_size: NA; cdr3_aa: CASSRPGQGGLGYTF; cdr3_nt: TGTGCCAGCAGCAGGCCGGGACAGGGAGGCCTTGGCTACACCTTC
v_call: TRBV20-1; d_call: NA; j_call: TRBJ2-5; clone_size: few; cdr3_aa: CSASGLSLLQETQYF; cdr3_nt: TGCAGTGCTAGTGGGCTTTCCCTTTTGCAAGAGACCCAGTACTTC
v_call: TRBV7-2; d_call: TRBD1; j_call: TRBJ1-2; clone_size: NA; cdr3_aa: CASRQTGGERLYGYTF; cdr3_nt: TGTGCCAGCAGACAAACAGGGGGCGAGCGTCTCTATGGCTACACCTTC
v_call: TRBV6-5; d_call: TRBD2; j_call: TRBJ2-3; clone_size: few; cdr3_aa: CASRHLAGSTDTQYF; cdr3_nt: TGTGCCAGCAGACACCTAGCGGGGAGCACAGATACGCAGTATTTT
v_call: TRBV7-4; d_call: NA; j_call: TRBJ1-5; clone_size: few; cdr3_aa: CASSLAVVGLGQPQHF; cdr3_nt: TGTGCCAGCAGCTTAGCGGTAGTCGGGCTCGGACAGCCCCAGCATTTT
v_call: TRBV11-2; d_call: NA; j_call: TRBJ1-4; clone_size: NA; cdr3_aa: CASRKDTNEKLFF; cdr3_nt: TGTGCCAGCAGAAAAGATACTAATGAAAAACTGTTTTTT